This TCR beta chain was retrieved from a study of cytomegalovirus exposure and HLA in healthy donors. Whole-study context: HLA-typed donors contributed approximately 86 million unique TCRs, which were held in an early data release. Overall study findings and caveats: In an earlier analysis, about 87% or about 30%: the productive usage of most TCR beta V segments.

With 60 Vbeta and 13 Jbeta primers, the PCR was carried out. Measured with immunoSEQ multiplex PCR; TCRdb has only the in-frame clones, and not every one. The sample has over 95,000 clones; 60% to 80% are singletons. Healthy bone marrow donors supplied every sample. With respect to this clone: Its antigen is still unknown.

The V gene's germline CDR1 is SNHLY and CDR2 FYNNEI. V lost 6 bases to trimming and J lost 2 bases, with 15 bases between them. The CDR3 length is 15 residues. The sequenced material came from PBMCs. The chain carries TRBV2 and TRBJ2-3, with a tentative D call TRBD2 (6 bases). This TCR came from a young man in good health and CMV-seropositive. CDR3 in amino acids: CASSKGTSNTDTQYF. The CDR3 nucleotides are TGTGCCAGCAGCAAGGGGACTTCGAACACAGATACGCAGTATTTT.